Sequencing of this TCR beta chain was carried out in a study of blood T cell repertoires in COVID-19. Germline CDR1 reads SGHDT; CDR2 reads YYEEEE. This CDR3 has 14 amino acids. Trimming cost V 4 bases and J 5 bases, with 15 bases left between them. Recovered status in Cohort 3 required two negative PCRs, clearance, or symptom resolution. Profiled with immunoSEQ multiplex PCR; TCRdb holds only in-frame clones, not every one. The table shows approximately 440,000 clones, with around 87% occurring only once. This sequence originates from a woman aged 18-29 years who had recovered from COVID-19. The rearrangement joins TRBV5-6 to TRBJ2-5, with D perhaps TRBD1 (6 bases). The sequencing input was PBMCs or T cells enriched from blood (not recorded which). CDR3 protein: CASSGNQGHETQYF. The DNA for the CDR3 is TGTGCCAGCAGCGGGAACCAGGGACACGAGACCCAGTACTTC. The full variable domain, rest sourced from reference TRBV5-6 and TRBJ2-5, is DAGVTQSPTHLIKTRGQQVTLRCSPKSGHDTVSWYQQALGQGPQFIFQYYEEEERQRGNFPDRFSGHQFPNYSSELNVNALLLGDSALYLCASSGNQGHETQYFGPGTRLLVL.